Below, one T cell receptor beta chain is given with its context. Each individual donor underwent a draw of about 9.9 milliliters of peripheral blood. V was pared by 6 bases and J by 6 bases, with 13 bases between. Germline assignment: CDR1 MNHEY and CDR2 SVGAGI. The CDR3 contains 13 residues. The source of the sample is a study of blood T cells in healthy people across ages. A J-beta primer mix and a sample-barcoded 5' primer were used in a second PCR of roughly 7 to 12 cycles. TCRdb re-derived calls from the 5' RACE reads in MiXCR, one entry per CDR3 protein. The sample consists of approximately 1.5 million distinct CDR3 sequences, approximately 43% of them appearing once.

The TCR comes from a woman aged 18 to 35 in good health. Sequencing was done on a sample of blood. This chain links TRBV6-5 with TRBJ2-3; D gene uncertain. The CDR3 spells CASRTPGRDTQYF. CDR3 bases: TGTGCCAGCAGGACCCCGGGCCGGGATACGCAGTATTTT.